The 26 T cell receptor beta chains presented below share a single source sample, sequenced in a study of T cell responses to AZD1222 COVID-19 vaccine. TCRdb keeps only in-frame clones here, not all; method: immunoSEQ multiplex PCR. The sample lists some 140,000 clones; roughly 90% were seen once. The material was peripheral blood, obtained on day 0 of AZD1222 vaccination. These receptors were obtained from an adult in good health.

The chain couples TRBV4-1 to TRBJ1-4; 8 bases match TRBD1. V shed 4 bases, J shed 7 bases, and the junction held 11 bases outside the gene matches. The germline gives CDR1 MGHRA, CDR2 YSYEKL. This CDR3 has 16 residues. The CDR3 sequence is CASSRAGGQGGEKLFF. The DNA for the CDR3 is TGCGCCAGCAGCCGAGCCGGAGGACAGGGTGGTGAAAAACTGTTTTTT.

The genes are TRBV21-1 and TRBJ1-1. TRBV21-1 is assigned pseudogene status. CDR3 length: 15 residues. CDR3 nucleotides: TGTGCCAGCAGCAAAGGAGAACGGATGAACACTGAAGCTTTCTTT. Translated, it gives CASSKGERMNTEAFF.

The chain uses TRBV6-5 and TRBJ1-5; a possible D gene is TRBD1 (5 bases). CDR1 MNHEY and CDR2 SVGAGI come from the germline V gene. CDR3 length: 15 residues. V was pared by 4 bases and J by 4 bases, with 14 bases between. CDR3 sequence reads: CASSSLGAVNQPQHF. The CDR3 DNA reads TGTGCCAGCAGTTCCCTCGGGGCCGTTAATCAGCCCCAGCATTTT.

This sequence joins TRBV11-2 and TRBJ2-1; 7 positions match TRBD1. V shed 5 bases and J 5 bases; nucleotides not matched to a gene: 3. The germline V gene has CDR1 SGHAT and CDR2 FQNNGV. This CDR3 is 13 amino acids long. CDR3 sequence reads: CASSLDRNNEQFF. CDR3 nucleotides: TGTGCCAGCAGCCTGGACAGGAACAATGAGCAGTTCTTC.

The chain has TRBV10-3 and TRBJ2-2, with TRBD2 identical over 7 bases. This CDR3 has 15 amino acids. CDR1 ENHRY and CDR2 SYGVKD come from the germline V gene. The V segment lost 2 bases and the J segment 6 bases; nucleotides outside the gene matches: 6. CDR3 loop: CAISEVGRISGELFF. CDR3 nucleotides: TGTGCCATCAGTGAGGTCGGGAGGATTTCCGGGGAGCTGTTTTTT.

The V call is TRBV5-1, the J call TRBJ2-7; maybe TRBD1 (6 bases). Germline V gene lookup returns CDR1 SGHRS and CDR2 YFSETQ. Trimming pared 3 bases from V and 3 bases from J, leaving 25 bases between. The CDR3 totals 18 residues. For the CDR3, the DNA is TGCGCCAGCAGCTCGCCTCCAGGGGTTACGCCGGGACGCTACGAGCAGTACTTC. It is translated as CASSSPPGVTPGRYEQYF.

The chain uses TRBV14 and TRBJ2-1; the match to TRBD2 covers 9 bases. Losses at the gene ends were 5 bases for V and 4 bases for J; bases not matched to a gene: 9. Germline V gives CDR1 SGHDN, CDR2 FVKESK. This CDR3 is 16 amino acids long. The CDR3, as DNA: TGTGCCAGCAGCTGGGAACTAGCGGGCCCTTACAATGAGCAGTTCTTC. Amino acids: CASSWELAGPYNEQFF.

The gene calls are TRBV28 and TRBJ1-5; D is unresolved. The germline gives CDR1 MDHEN, CDR2 SYDVKM. With 3 bases removed from V and 6 bases from J, the gap between germline ends came to 12 bases. This CDR3 region has 14 residues. The CDR3 region has the DNA TGTGCCAGCAGTTTGTCCCTCCGCGGTCAGCCCCAGCATTTT. Translated, it gives CASSLSLRGQPQHF.

V is TRBV5-1 and J is TRBJ1-1; the D is unclear. CDR1 and CDR2 (germline): SGHRS, YFSETQ. The CDR3 contains 13 residues. V was clipped by 1 base and J by 2 bases, with 6 bases between them. The CDR3 bases are TGCGCCAGCAGCTTGTGGGATAACACTGAAGCTTTCTTT. Translation gives CASSLWDNTEAFF.

This chain connects TRBV3-1 (or the pseudogene TRBV3-2) to TRBJ1-5; 9 nucleotides line up with TRBD1. V trimming: 5 bases; J trimming: 7 bases; junction bases outside the gene matches: 15. This CDR3 is 17 amino acids long. CDR1 and CDR2 (germline): LGHDT, YNNKEL (reference sequence). The CDR3 DNA is TGTGCCAGCAGCACAACTACGGGACAGGGTTCTGGCCAGCCCCAGCATTTT. This codes for CASSTTTGQGSGQPQHF.

The chain is built from TRBV12-3 or TRBV12-4 and TRBJ1-5; tentatively, D is TRBD1 (5 bases). The CDR3 extends over 13 amino acids. V lost 3 bases and J lost 6, with 9 bases in between. The CDR3 DNA sequence: TGTGCCAGCAGTTTGAACGGGGCTCAGCCCCAGCATTTT. It translates to CASSLNGAQPQHF.

V gene TRBV28 combines with J gene TRBJ2-1; 8 nucleotides agree with TRBD2. V lost 2 bases and J lost 6; bases outside the gene matches: 6. The CDR3 has 15 amino acids. The germline gives CDR1 MDHEN, CDR2 SYDVKM. This CDR3 is CASSLRLAGFNEQFF. The CDR3 nucleotides read TGTGCCAGCAGTTTAAGGCTAGCGGGCTTCAATGAGCAGTTCTTC.

This clone was counted once. This rearrangement joins TRBV5-8 to TRBJ1-5; 9 bases map to TRBD1. This CDR3 comprises 15 residues. Losses at the gene ends were 4 bases for V and 5 bases for J; bases not matched to a gene: 7. Germline V gene data show CDR1 as SGHTS and CDR2 as YDEGEE. CDR3 region: CASSSRTGAYQPQHF. The CDR3 DNA is TGTGCCAGCAGCAGCCGGACAGGGGCGTATCAGCCCCAGCATTTT.

The chain is built from TRBV4-1 and TRBJ2-1; 10 nucleotides match TRBD1. The CDR3 totals 15 residues. With V trimmed by 5 bases and J by 3 bases, 4 bases remained unmatched. Germline-derived CDR1 and CDR2 are MGHRA and YSYEKL. CDR3 DNA: TGCGCCAGCAGCTCCCGGACAGGGGGCTACAATGAGCAGTTCTTC. Its translation: CASSSRTGGYNEQFF.

This clone was counted once. The chain has TRBV10-3 and TRBJ2-3; weak D call: TRBD2 (5 bases). CDR3 size: 15 residues. Deletions cut 6 bases from V and 1 base from J, with 14 bases between. Germline CDR1 ENHRY, CDR2 SYGVKD. The DNA of the CDR3 is TGTGCCATCAGCCCGGGAACGTCGGGCACAGATACGCAGTATTTT. It specifies CAISPGTSGTDTQYF.

This sequence joins TRBV25-1 and TRBJ2-2; the D gene is possibly TRBD2 (6 bases). CDR3 length: 14 residues. Germline-derived CDR1 and CDR2 are MGHDK and SYGVNS. Trimming stripped 7 bases from V and 7 bases from J, with 16 bases between. The CDR3 DNA is TGTGCCAGCAACCCTGCTGGGGAGGTCGGGGAGCTGTTTTTT. This gives the protein CASNPAGEVGELFF.

This chain joins TRBV19 and TRBJ1-5, with D uncertain. The germline gives CDR1 LNHDA, CDR2 SQIVND (reference sequence). This CDR3 is built from 17 residues. The V end lost 6 bases, the J end lost 0 bases, and 18 bases lay between the germline ends. CDR3 nucleotides: TGTGCCAGTAGCCGCACTTCAGCGGGGAATAGCAATCAGCCCCAGCATTTT. Protein sequence: CASSRTSAGNSNQPQHF.

This clone has a handful of counts. The gene calls are TRBV28 and TRBJ2-7, with D uncertain. CDR3 length equals 12 residues. Germline-derived CDR1 and CDR2 are MDHEN and SYDVKM. The V end was cut by 2 bases, the J end by 6 bases, with 8 bases between. Written as DNA, the CDR3 is TGTGCCAGCAGTTTAATAGCTCGCGAGCAGTACTTC. Protein product: CASSLIAREQYF.

CDR3 bases: TGCGCCAGCAGCTTGGCACGAGGTCTCCACGAGCAGTACTTC. It yields the protein CASSLARGLHEQYF. The chain links TRBV5-1 to TRBJ2-7; D gene uncertain. The germline V gene encodes CDR1 SGHRS and CDR2 YFSETQ. Trimming shortened V by 0 bases and J by 5 bases, and 12 bases separated the two germline ends. CDR3 length: 14 residues.

The chain carries TRBV4-1 and TRBJ2-5; the match to TRBD2 covers 7 bases. In germline, CDR1 is MGHRA, CDR2 YSYEKL. This CDR3 comprises 15 residues. The junction had 8 bases not matched to a gene; V was cut back by 0 bases and J by 7 bases. The CDR3 spells CASSQDGGGSGTQYF. The CDR3 DNA is TGCGCCAGCAGCCAAGATGGGGGAGGGTCGGGGACCCAGTACTTC.

The rearrangement links TRBV24-1 to TRBJ1-6, with D hard to call. CDR3 length: 14 residues. Trimming took 5 bases from V and 8 from J, leaving 12 bases between them. CDR1 is KGHDR, CDR2 SFDVKD, per germline. Written as DNA, the CDR3 is TGTGCCACCAGTGCGGCGGCCCCACATTCACCCCTCCACTTT. Amino acids: CATSAAAPHSPLHF.

This chain uses TRBV7-2 with TRBJ2-3, with no clear D. Trimming took 0 bases from V and 1 from J, leaving 8 bases between them. In germline, CDR1 is SGHTA, CDR2 FQGNSA. This CDR3 has 15 residues. The CDR3 DNA sequence: TGTGCCAGCAGCTTAGCCCAGACTGGCACAGATACGCAGTATTTT. The encoded protein is CASSLAQTGTDTQYF.

V and J are TRBV20-1 and TRBJ2-7; 9 bases align to TRBD2. This CDR3 comprises 14 residues. Trimming cost V 3 bases and J 5 bases; bases outside gene matches: 8. Looked up from germline, CDR1 is DFQATT and CDR2 is SNEGSKA (reference sequence). The CDR3 sequence: CSASQVAGEDEQYF. The CDR3 region has the DNA TGCAGTGCTAGTCAGGTAGCGGGAGAAGACGAGCAGTACTTC.

This clone was seen just once. This rearrangement joins TRBV13 to TRBJ2-4; TRBD2 might be the D (6 bases). The CDR3 is 19 amino acids. Germline V gene lookup returns CDR1 PRHDT and CDR2 FYEKMQ (reference sequence). Trimming took off 4 bases at V and 1 base at J, with 23 bases between the two ends. CDR3 in amino acids: CASSSAGSFLGEAKNIQYF. CDR3 bases: TGTGCCAGCAGCTCAGCGGGCAGTTTCTTGGGGGAGGCCAAAAACATTCAGTACTTC. The whole variable domain, remainder taken from reference TRBV13 and TRBJ2-4, is AAGVIQSPRHLIKEKRETATLKCYPIPRHDTVYWYQQGPGQDPQFLISFYEKMQSDKGSIPDRFSAQQFSDYHSELNMSSLELGDSALYFCASSSAGSFLGEAKNIQYFGAGTRLSVL.

V is TRBV28 and J is TRBJ2-3; a weak D match, TRBD2 (5 bases). The CDR3 sequence is 11 residues long. The V end was cut by 2 bases, the J end by 8 bases, with 5 bases between. The V gene's germline CDR1 is MDHEN and CDR2 SYDVKM. CDR3 bases: TGTGCCAGCAGTTTAGAGGGTACGCAGTATTTT. Translation gives CASSLEGTQYF.

V gene TRBV6-2 or TRBV6-3 combines with J gene TRBJ2-3; no clear D gene. Germline V gene data show CDR1 as MNHEY and CDR2 as SVGEGT. This CDR3 has 16 amino acids. Deletions cut 2 bases from V and 0 bases from J, with 12 bases between. This CDR3 reads CASSYPVDDSTDTQYF. The DNA of the CDR3 is TGTGCCAGCAGTTACCCTGTTGACGATAGCACAGATACGCAGTATTTT.